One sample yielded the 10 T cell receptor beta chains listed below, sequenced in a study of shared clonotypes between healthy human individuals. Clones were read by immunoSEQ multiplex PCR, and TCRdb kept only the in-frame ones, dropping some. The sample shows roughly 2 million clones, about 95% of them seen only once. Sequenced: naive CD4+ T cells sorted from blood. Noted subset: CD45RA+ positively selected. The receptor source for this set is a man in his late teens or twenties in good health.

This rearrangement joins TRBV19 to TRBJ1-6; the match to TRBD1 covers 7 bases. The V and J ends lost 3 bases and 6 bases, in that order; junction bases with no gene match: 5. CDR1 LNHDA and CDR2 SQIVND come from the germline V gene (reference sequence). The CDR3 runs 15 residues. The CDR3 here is CASSMVQGFNSPLHF. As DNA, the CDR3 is TGTGCCAGTAGTATGGTACAGGGGTTTAATTCACCCCTCCACTTT.

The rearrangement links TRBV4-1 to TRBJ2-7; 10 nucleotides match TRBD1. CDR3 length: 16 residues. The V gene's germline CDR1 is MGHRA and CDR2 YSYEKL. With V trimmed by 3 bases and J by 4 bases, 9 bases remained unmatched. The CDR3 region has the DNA TGCGCCAGCAGCCACCTCGAGGGACAGGGGCCATACGAGCAGTACTTC. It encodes CASSHLEGQGPYEQYF.

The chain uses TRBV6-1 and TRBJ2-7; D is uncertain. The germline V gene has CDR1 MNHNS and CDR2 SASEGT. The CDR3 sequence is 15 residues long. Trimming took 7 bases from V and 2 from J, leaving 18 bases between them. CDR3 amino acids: CASIDPRRNPYEQYF. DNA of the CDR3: TGTGCCAGCATTGACCCCCGCAGGAACCCCTACGAGCAGTACTTC.

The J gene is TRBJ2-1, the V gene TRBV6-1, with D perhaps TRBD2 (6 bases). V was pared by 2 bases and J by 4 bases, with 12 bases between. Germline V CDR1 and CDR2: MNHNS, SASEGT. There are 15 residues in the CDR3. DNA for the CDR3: TGTGCCAGCAGTGAACCGGGACTCAGGTACAATGAGCAGTTCTTC. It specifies CASSEPGLRYNEQFF.

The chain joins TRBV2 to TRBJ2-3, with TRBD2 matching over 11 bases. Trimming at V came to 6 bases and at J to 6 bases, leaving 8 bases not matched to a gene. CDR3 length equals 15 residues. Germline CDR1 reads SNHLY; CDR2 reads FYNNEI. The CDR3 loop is CASRVLAGVSDTQYF. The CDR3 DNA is TGTGCCAGCAGGGTACTAGCGGGAGTCTCCGATACGCAGTATTTT.

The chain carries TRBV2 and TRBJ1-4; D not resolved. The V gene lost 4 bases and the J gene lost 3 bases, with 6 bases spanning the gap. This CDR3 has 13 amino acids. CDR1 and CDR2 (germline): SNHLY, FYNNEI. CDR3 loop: CASSVRSNEKLFF. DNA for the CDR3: TGTGCCAGCAGTGTAAGGTCTAATGAAAAACTGTTTTTT.

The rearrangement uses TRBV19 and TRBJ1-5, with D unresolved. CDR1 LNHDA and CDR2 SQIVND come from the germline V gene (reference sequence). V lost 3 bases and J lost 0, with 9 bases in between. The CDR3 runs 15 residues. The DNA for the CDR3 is TGTGCCAGTAGTATTTCCGGGTATAGCAATCAGCCCCAGCATTTT. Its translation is CASSISGYSNQPQHF.

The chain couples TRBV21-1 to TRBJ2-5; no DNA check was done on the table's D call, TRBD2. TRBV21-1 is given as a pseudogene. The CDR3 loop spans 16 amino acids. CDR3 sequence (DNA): TGTGCCAGCCAAGGCGGTAGGCGGAGGAGGGAAGAGACCCAGTACTTC. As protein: CASQGGRRRREETQYF.

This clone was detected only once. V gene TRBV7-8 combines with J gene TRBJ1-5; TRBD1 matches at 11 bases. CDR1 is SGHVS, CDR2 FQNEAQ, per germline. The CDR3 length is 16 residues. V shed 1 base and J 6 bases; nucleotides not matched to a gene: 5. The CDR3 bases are TGTGCCAGCAGCTTAGGGGACAGGGGGATATCTCAGCCCCAGCATTTT. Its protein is CASSLGDRGISQPQHF.

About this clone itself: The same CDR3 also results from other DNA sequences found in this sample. CDR3 loop: CASSLSETQYF. As DNA, the CDR3 is TGTGCCAGCAGCTTGTCTGAGACCCAGTACTTC. The genes are TRBV7-2 and TRBJ2-5; D is unresolved. The ends were cut back, 3 bases at V and 5 bases at J, with 4 bases in the middle. CDR3 size: 11 residues. The V gene's germline CDR1 is SGHTA and CDR2 FQGNSA.